A single TCR beta chain is shown here with its context. The data were taken from a study of blood T cell repertoires in COVID-19. Whole-study context: PBMCs, B-cell-depleted T cells, or T cells provided the cDNA or gDNA that made up the material.

Authors' methods: Nucleated cell counts were estimated from reference gene primer amplification. TCRdb's copy holds only in-frame clones and misses some; the assay was immunoSEQ multiplex PCR. V and J calls and clone size are as listed in that table; D and trimming were resolved from the DNA. This sample has hundreds of thousands of clones, with less than 90% found just once. Germline assignment: CDR1 SGHAT and CDR2 FQNNGV. Trimming shortened V by 1 base and J by 2 bases, and 15 bases separated the two germline ends. The CDR3 is 16 amino acids. This TCR derives from a human donor in a cohort sampled during active COVID-19. Sample: peripheral blood. V usage is TRBV11-2 and J usage is TRBJ2-7, with a possible D match to TRBD2 (6 bases). The CDR3 is CASSLGGGLRAYEQYF. The CDR3 DNA sequence: TGTGCCAGCAGCTTAGGTGGTGGACTACGAGCCTACGAGCAGTACTTC.